This TCR beta chain was identified in a study of blood T cell repertoires in COVID-19. Only in-frame clones appear in the TCRdb table, and some are missing; sequencing was by immunoSEQ multiplex PCR. The sample lists about 200,000 clones; 80% to 90% were seen once. This clone has a count of ten or more. Per germline, CDR1 SGHAT and CDR2 FQNNGV. This CDR3 comprises 16 residues. Trimming removed 1 base from V and 0 bases from J, with 10 bases in between. The chain is built from TRBV11-2 and TRBJ2-1; D unclear. The receptor comes from a woman aged 40 to 50 with acute COVID-19. Sequenced material: PBMCs or T cells enriched from blood (not recorded which). CDR3 bases: TGTGCCAGCAGCTTAGGGTACCGAGGCTCCTACAATGAGCAGTTCTTC. This sequence encodes CASSLGYRGSYNEQFF. The variable domain in full, completed from reference TRBV11-2 and TRBJ2-1, reads EAGVAQSPRYKIIEKRQSVAFWCNPISGHATLYWYQQILGQGPKLLIQFQNNGVVDDSQLPKDRFSAERLKGVDSTLKIQPAKLEDSAVYLCASSLGYRGSYNEQFFGPGTRLTVL.